The 32 T cell receptor beta chains reported below all come from one sample, sequenced in a study of blood T cell repertoires in COVID-19 (dated by TCRdb to 2020 to 2022). The library was generated by the immunoSEQ multiplex PCR assay. Imported from immuneACCESS, the table was reduced by TCRdb to in-frame sequences with V and J called. These copies leave out some clones; in studies compared against another copy, an unresolved V gene accounts for under half, and the cause of the remainder is not known. Recorded for this sample are about 350,000 clones; more than 85% of them occurred a single time. The top ten clones comprise more than 0.9% of the sample. The specimen sequenced was PBMCs or T cells enriched from blood (not recorded which). The receptor source for this set is a woman between 25 and 40 years old who had recovered from COVID-19.

DNA for the CDR3: TGTGCCAGCAGTTTAACACGAAATGAGCAGTTCTTC. This codes for CASSLTRNEQFF. The chain links TRBV28 to TRBJ2-1; D is ambiguous. Germline lookup yields CDR1 MDHEN and CDR2 SYDVKM. The CDR3 consists of 12 residues. Between the trimmed V and J ends, which lost 2 bases and 7 bases, there was a span of 6 bases.

The V gene is TRBV2, the J gene TRBJ2-1; 9 nucleotides agree with TRBD1. After removal of 6 bases from V and 7 bases from J, the junction contained 1 base not matched to a gene. This CDR3 is 12 amino acids long. Germline CDR1 is SNHLY and CDR2 is FYNNEI. The CDR3 spells CASRTGGNEQFF. In DNA form, the CDR3 reads TGTGCCAGCAGGACAGGGGGAAATGAGCAGTTCTTC.

V and J are TRBV2 and TRBJ2-4; no clear D gene. V shed 1 base and J shed 0 bases, with 10 bases lying between them. There are 16 residues in the CDR3. CDR1 SNHLY and CDR2 FYNNEI come from the germline V gene. In nucleotides, the CDR3 is TGTGCCAGCAGTGAAGAGGAGCGCGGAGCCAAAAACATTCAGTACTTC. This sequence encodes CASSEEERGAKNIQYF.

This chain connects TRBV7-7 to TRBJ2-2, with TRBD1 as a possible D gene (5 bases). This CDR3 has 15 amino acids. Trimming pared 3 bases from V and 7 bases from J, leaving 15 bases between. The V gene's germline CDR1 is SSHAT and CDR2 FNYEAQ (reference sequence). The CDR3 here is CASSLGPASNGELFF. In DNA form, the CDR3 reads TGTGCCAGCAGCTTGGGGCCAGCGAGCAACGGGGAGCTGTTTTTT.

A note on this clone: Distinct nucleotide sequences in the sample also encode this CDR3. The chain carries TRBV28 and TRBJ1-2; D gene ambiguous. Germline V lookup: CDR1 MDHEN, CDR2 SYDVKM. V shed 3 bases and J shed 5 bases, with 10 bases lying between them. The CDR3 extends over 13 amino acids. The CDR3 region has the DNA TGTGCCAGCAGTTTGGCAGGAATATATGGCTACACCTTC. Protein product: CASSLAGIYGYTF.

This rearrangement joins TRBV24-1 to TRBJ1-5; possibly TRBD1 for D (5 bases). CDR3 size: 15 residues. Germline loops: CDR1 KGHDR, CDR2 SFDVKD. V gave up 4 bases and J gave up 0 bases, with 9 bases separating them. The CDR3 DNA is TGTGCCACCAGTGAACGGGGGATTAGCAATCAGCCCCAGCATTTT. It yields the protein CATSERGISNQPQHF.

This rearrangement joins TRBV11-2 to TRBJ2-3, with D possibly matching TRBD1 (5 bases). Per germline, CDR1 SGHAT and CDR2 FQNNGV. The length of the CDR3 is 14 residues. The V and J ends lost 0 bases and 2 bases respectively, with 6 bases between them. CDR3 bases: TGTGCCAGCAGCTTAGAGACAGTCACAGATACGCAGTATTTT. Translation gives CASSLETVTDTQYF. Complete variable domain (other parts from reference TRBV11-2 and TRBJ2-3): EAGVAQSPRYKIIEKRQSVAFWCNPISGHATLYWYQQILGQGPKLLIQFQNNGVVDDSQLPKDRFSAERLKGVDSTLKIQPAKLEDSAVYLCASSLETVTDTQYFGPGTRLTVL.

The CDR3 DNA reads as TGTGCCAGCAGTTTCCGGGACTATGGCTACACCTTC. This codes for CASSFRDYGYTF. The chain couples TRBV28 to TRBJ1-2; D ambiguous. The CDR3 is made up of 12 amino acids. Trimming shortened V by 3 bases and J by 3 bases, and 5 bases separated the two germline ends. The germline gives CDR1 MDHEN, CDR2 SYDVKM.

The chain has TRBV7-2 and TRBJ2-5; 9 bases are shared with TRBD2. The germline V gene encodes CDR1 SGHTA and CDR2 FQGNSA. Trimming cost V 2 bases and J 4 bases; bases outside gene matches: 14. This CDR3 is 18 amino acids long. In DNA form, the CDR3 reads TGTGCCAGCAGCTTAACACGTTGGGGCGGGGGGGCCCCAGAGACCCAGTACTTC. It is translated as CASSLTRWGGGAPETQYF.

The chain is built from TRBV5-6 and TRBJ2-1; 11 bases align to TRBD1. J gave up 4 bases and V 5 bases, and 5 bases lay outside the gene matches. The CDR3 totals 15 residues. CDR1 and CDR2 from the germline V gene are SGHDT and YYEEEE. Here the CDR3 reads CASRTRDRGYNEQFF. CDR3 nucleotides: TGTGCCAGCAGGACCCGGGACAGGGGGTACAATGAGCAGTTCTTC.

The CDR3 nucleotides are TGTGCCAGCAGTTTTCCCGGGACAGCGAGTCGTAACTATGGCTACACCTTC. Translating it yields CASSFPGTASRNYGYTF. The chain has TRBV28 and TRBJ1-2; 7 bases line up with TRBD1. This CDR3 contains 17 residues. The V gene's germline CDR1 is MDHEN and CDR2 SYDVKM. Trimming took 3 bases from V and 1 from J; bases not matched to a gene: 11.

V gene TRBV5-4 combines with J gene TRBJ2-1; TRBD2 matches at 11 bases. The junction had 16 bases not matched to a gene; V was cut back by 0 bases and J by 5 bases. The CDR3 consists of 20 residues. Germline V CDR1 and CDR2: SGHNT, YYREEE (reference sequence). Here the CDR3 reads CASSLGLAGGRLGINNEQFF. The DNA of the CDR3 is TGTGCCAGCAGCTTGGGTCTAGCGGGGGGAAGATTAGGAATCAACAATGAGCAGTTCTTC.

This clone came up a few times. This chain connects TRBV6-6 to TRBJ2-7; 9 bases are a match to TRBD1. This CDR3 comprises 12 residues. With V trimmed by 8 bases and J by 5 bases, 4 bases remained unmatched. Germline V CDR1 and CDR2: MNHNY, SVGAGI (reference sequence). For the CDR3, the DNA is TGTGCCAGCGGGGGACAGGGCCACGAGCAGTACTTC. Its translation is CASGGQGHEQYF.

The chain recombines TRBV12-3 or TRBV12-4 with TRBJ1-5; D call uncertain. With 3 bases removed from V and 7 bases from J, the gap between germline ends came to 10 bases. The length of the CDR3 is 13 residues. The CDR3 region is CASSFGRLQPQHF. DNA of the CDR3: TGTGCCAGCAGTTTTGGGAGGTTACAGCCCCAGCATTTT.

Ten or more counts support this clone. This chain connects TRBV3-1 (or the pseudogene TRBV3-2) to TRBJ1-6; D remains ambiguous. The CDR3 loop spans 17 amino acids. Germline V gives CDR1 LGHDT, CDR2 YNNKEL (reference sequence). V was cut by 0 bases and J by 0 bases, with 9 bases left in between. CDR3 sequence (DNA): TGTGCCAGCAGCCAAGATCTCGGGGACTCCTATAATTCACCCCTCCACTTT. This encodes CASSQDLGDSYNSPLHF.

V is TRBV28 and J is TRBJ1-2; TRBD1 agrees at 7 bases. Germline CDR1 reads MDHEN; CDR2 reads SYDVKM. The CDR3 contains 15 residues. V gave up 1 base and J gave up 5 bases; unmatched junction bases: 7. CDR3 residues: CASSLSGTVIYGYTF. The CDR3 DNA follows: TGTGCCAGCAGTTTATCCGGGACAGTAATTTATGGCTACACCTTC.

V and J are TRBV7-2 and TRBJ1-2; 10 bases are shared with TRBD1. This CDR3 has 13 amino acids. With V trimmed by 5 bases and J by 8 bases, 5 bases remained unmatched. In germline, CDR1 is SGHTA, CDR2 FQGNSA. CDR3 residues: CASSTGTGDGYTF. The CDR3 nucleotides read TGTGCCAGCAGCACGGGGACAGGGGACGGCTACACCTTC. Combining the CDR3 with reference TRBV7-2 and TRBJ1-2 gives the whole variable domain GAGVSQSPSNKVTEKGKDVELRCDPISGHTALYWYRQSLGQGLEFLIYFQGNSAPDKSGLPSDRFSAERTGGSVSTLTIQRTQQEDSAVYLCASSTGTGDGYTFGSGTRLTVV.

This chain joins TRBV7-2 and TRBJ2-2; 9 bases fit TRBD1. After removal of 2 bases from V and 2 bases from J, the junction contained 12 bases not matched to a gene. The CDR3 covers 19 residues. The germline gives CDR1 SGHTA, CDR2 FQGNSA. CDR3: CASSLSPGTGSLNTGELFF. CDR3 bases: TGTGCCAGCAGCTTAAGCCCCGGGACAGGGTCCCTTAACACCGGGGAGCTGTTTTTT.

The chain carries TRBV7-2 and TRBJ2-5; 11 bases agree with TRBD2. Germline CDR1 reads SGHTA; CDR2 reads FQGNSA. J was trimmed by 0 bases and V by 1 base; bases with no gene match: 7. CDR3 length: 18 residues. CDR3 nucleotides: TGTGCCAGCAGCTTAGAGGTTTGGGGACTAGCGGACCAAGAGACCCAGTACTTC. As protein: CASSLEVWGLADQETQYF. Variable domain in full (rest from reference TRBV7-2 and TRBJ2-5): GAGVSQSPSNKVTEKGKDVELRCDPISGHTALYWYRQSLGQGLEFLIYFQGNSAPDKSGLPSDRFSAERTGGSVSTLTIQRTQQEDSAVYLCASSLEVWGLADQETQYFGPGTRLLVL.

The chain uses TRBV10-3 and TRBJ2-5, with D possibly TRBD2 on 5 matching bases. Germline V CDR1 and CDR2: ENHRY, SYGVKD. This CDR3 spans 15 amino acids. Between the trimmed V and J ends, which lost 0 bases and 4 bases, there was a span of 12 bases. The CDR3 DNA follows: TGTGCCATCAGTGAGTCGAACAGCCGGGGAGAGACCCAGTACTTC. Translation: CAISESNSRGETQYF.

The V and J genes are TRBV6-2 or TRBV6-3 and TRBJ1-1; 7 bases match TRBD1. The germline CDR1 and CDR2 sequences are MNHEY and SVGEGT. Trimming removed 6 bases from V and 3 bases from J; junction bases left unmatched: 7. CDR3 size: 14 residues. In nucleotides, the CDR3 is TGTGCCAGCAGCCGAATCACAGGGGACACTGAAGCTTTCTTT. Translation gives CASSRITGDTEAFF.

This chain uses TRBV4-1 with TRBJ1-2, with D perhaps matching TRBD1 (6 bases). The length of the CDR3 is 17 residues. CDR1 MGHRA and CDR2 YSYEKL come from the germline V gene. With 3 bases removed from V and 2 bases from J, the gap between germline ends came to 19 bases. CDR3 nucleotides: TGCGCCAGCAGCCAGCCCCACCCACAGGGCCCCAACTATGGCTACACCTTC. This codes for CASSQPHPQGPNYGYTF.

This chain connects TRBV27 to TRBJ2-3; 10 bases map to TRBD2. The CDR3 runs to 15 residues. Unmatched junction bases numbered 11, after V lost 7 bases and J lost 7 bases. The germline V gene encodes CDR1 MNHEY and CDR2 SMNVEV (reference sequence). The CDR3 protein is CASTLSLAGVHTQYF. The CDR3 nucleotides read TGTGCCAGCACCCTTAGCCTAGCGGGGGTTCATACGCAGTATTTT.

V and J are TRBV28 and TRBJ1-2, with TRBD1 identical over 12 bases. This CDR3 spans 15 amino acids. V was pared by 6 bases and J by 8 bases, with 10 bases of the junction left unmatched. CDR1 MDHEN and CDR2 SYDVKM come from the germline V gene. CDR3 residues: CASSFPGTGGGGYTF. The CDR3 DNA reads as TGTGCCAGCAGCTTCCCCGGGACAGGGGGCGGGGGCTACACCTTC.

V is TRBV28 and J is TRBJ1-4; TRBD1 agrees at 12 bases. The germline CDR1 and CDR2 sequences are MDHEN and SYDVKM. The CDR3 is made up of 15 amino acids. V was pared by 3 bases and J by 8 bases, with 4 bases of the junction left unmatched. This chain's CDR3 is CASSFGDRGREKLFF. For the CDR3, the DNA is TGTGCCAGCAGTTTCGGGGACAGGGGGCGGGAAAAACTGTTTTTT.

DNA for the CDR3: TGTGCCAGCTCACCCTGGTTCGGGTATGACGAGCAGTACTTC. Residues: CASSPWFGYDEQYF. The chain recombines TRBV18 with TRBJ2-7; no clear D. V dropped 3 bases and J dropped 5 bases, with 14 bases sitting between them. This CDR3 comprises 14 residues. Germline lookup yields CDR1 KGHSH and CDR2 LQKENI.

The table lists this clone with a few counts. This sequence joins TRBV28 and TRBJ2-3; 13 positions match TRBD2. V was clipped by 6 bases and J by 4 bases; unmatched bases: 7. CDR1 is MDHEN and CDR2 is SYDVKM in the germline V gene. The CDR3 has 16 residues. The DNA of the CDR3 is TGTGCCAGCAGCATAACTAGCGGGGGGGCCCCAGATACGCAGTATTTT. Translation gives CASSITSGGAPDTQYF.

This clone was seen only once. J is TRBJ2-6 and V is TRBV28; 7 nucleotides line up with TRBD2. The CDR3 runs 16 residues. Germline trimming cut 6 bases from V and 0 bases from J; bases unmatched to any gene: 5. Germline CDR1 reads MDHEN; CDR2 reads SYDVKM. The CDR3 protein is CASRERGASGANVLTF. As DNA, the CDR3 is TGTGCCAGCAGGGAGCGGGGCGCCTCTGGGGCCAACGTCCTGACTTTC.

The rearrangement links TRBV28 to TRBJ2-7; possible D gene TRBD1, 5 bases. V lost 6 bases and J lost 3, with 9 bases in between. The CDR3 extends over 12 amino acids. Germline values: CDR1 MDHEN, CDR2 SYDVKM. The CDR3 spells CASSSGIYEQYF. The CDR3 coding sequence is TGTGCCAGCAGCTCAGGGATCTACGAGCAGTACTTC.

This chain joins TRBV4-1 and TRBJ1-6; TRBD1 matches 8 bases. Germline loops: CDR1 MGHRA, CDR2 YSYEKL. J was trimmed by 10 bases and V by 0 bases; bases with no gene match: 11. This CDR3 comprises 17 residues. DNA for the CDR3: TGCGCCAGCAGCCAAGACTTCTCAGGGGGCTTATTCTCACCCCTCCACTTT. Translated: CASSQDFSGGLFSPLHF.

The V gene is TRBV7-9, the J gene TRBJ1-1; D possibly corresponds to TRBD1 (6 bases). Germline lookup yields CDR1 SEHNR and CDR2 FQNEAQ (reference sequence). Trimming shortened V by 5 bases and J by 5 bases, and 12 bases separated the two germline ends. CDR3 length equals 13 residues. The CDR3 spells CASSELTGTEAFF. CDR3 sequence (DNA): TGTGCCAGCAGCGAATTGACAGGTACTGAAGCTTTCTTT.

The V gene is TRBV2, the J gene TRBJ2-5; D is ambiguous. Germline-derived CDR1 and CDR2 are SNHLY and FYNNEI. The CDR3 consists of 13 residues. V was cut by 6 bases and J by 2 bases, with 10 bases left in between. The CDR3 DNA reads TGTGCCAGCAGGGCGGCAGAACAAGAGACCCAGTACTTC. It is translated as CASRAAEQETQYF.